This T cell receptor beta chain was found in a study of blood T cell repertoires in COVID-19. Study in general: T cells, B-cell-depleted T cells, or PBMCs supplied cDNA or gDNA.

Authors' processing steps: Researchers report that nucleated cell counts were estimated from reference gene primer amplification. TCRdb's copy holds only in-frame clones and misses some; the assay was immunoSEQ multiplex PCR. That table supplies the V and J calls and clone size; D and trimming were determined from the DNA. Among about 250,000 clones, over 90% were seen once, and the ten largest hold 0.83%. The CDR3 covers 16 residues. With 4 bases clipped from V and 2 bases from J, the junction kept 6 bases outside the gene matches. Germline CDR1 and CDR2: LGHDT and YNNKEL (reference sequence). Input material: peripheral blood. The chain links TRBV3-1 (or the pseudogene TRBV3-2) to TRBJ2-3; the match to TRBD2 covers 10 bases. The receptor's source is a man aged 25-45 years with COVID-19, enrolled during active disease. CDR3 nucleotides: TGTGCCAGCAGCCCTAGTAGCGGGGGGACCACAGATACGCAGTATTTT. Residues: CASSPSSGGTTDTQYF.